The 7 T cell receptor beta chains given below trace back to one sample, sequenced in a study of T cells in Graves' hyperthyroidism and ophthalmopathy. TCR beta CDR3 sequences were amplified from RNA transcripts. In the first-round RT-PCR of the TCR CDR3, the HTBI primer set was used. TCRdb fed the multiplex PCR reads into MiXCR, producing one record per CDR3 protein. This table has about 640,000 distinct CDR3 sequences, more than 20% appearing once. The sample was blood. Every receptor here comes from a man younger than 45 with Graves' ophthalmopathy.

This sequence joins TRBV10-3 and TRBJ1-2; no firm D call. Germline V gene lookup returns CDR1 ENHRY and CDR2 SYGVKD. The germline V and J ends were trimmed by 6 bases and 4 bases, with 15 bases remaining between them. The CDR3 extends over 14 amino acids. The CDR3 coding sequence is TGTGCCATCAGGAACGACGGGAGCTCCTATGGCTACACCTTC. Translated: CAIRNDGSSYGYTF.

V is TRBV20-1 and J is TRBJ2-3; no clear D. From germline, CDR1 is DFQATT and CDR2 SNEGSKA (reference sequence). This CDR3 has 13 residues. Trimming removed 5 bases at V and 1 base at J, with 10 bases between. The CDR3 is CSARQTGTDTQYF. The CDR3 region has the DNA TGCAGTGCTCGGCAGACGGGCACAGATACGCAGTATTTT.

This clonotype occurred many times. The rearrangement joins TRBV28 to TRBJ1-1, with 9 nucleotides matching TRBD1. Germline lookup yields CDR1 MDHEN and CDR2 SYDVKM. Trimming cost V 4 bases and J 4 bases; bases outside gene matches: 7. This CDR3 spans 15 amino acids. CDR3 sequence: CASSSPGQGSTEAFF. The DNA of the CDR3 is TGTGCCAGCAGTTCTCCGGGACAGGGAAGCACTGAAGCTTTCTTT.

This clonotype was observed many times. V is TRBV28 and J is TRBJ1-2; possibly TRBD1 for D (5 bases). From germline, CDR1 is MDHEN and CDR2 SYDVKM. V lost 3 bases and J 4 bases, leaving 24 bases between the germline ends. CDR3 length: 18 residues. As DNA, the CDR3 is TGTGCCAGCAGTTTGTTCCCTGGGCCCCAGGGTTATCTCTATGGCTACACCTTC. This encodes CASSLFPGPQGYLYGYTF.

The chain combines TRBV18 with TRBJ2-7; TRBD2 matches at 12 bases. CDR1 is KGHSH, CDR2 LQKENI, per germline. The CDR3 is 16 amino acids. V was clipped by 2 bases and J by 5 bases; unmatched bases: 7. The CDR3 DNA is TGTGCCAGCTCACCAAATCTTCTAGCGGGAGGGAACGAGCAGTACTTC. Protein sequence: CASSPNLLAGGNEQYF.

The chain uses TRBV7-9 and TRBJ2-7, with 7 bases lining up with TRBD1. The CDR3 is 14 residues long. Germline V gene sequence: CDR1 SEHNR, CDR2 FQNEAQ (reference sequence). Unmatched junction bases numbered 6, after V lost 4 bases and J lost 3 bases. Written as DNA, the CDR3 is TGTGCCAGCAGCTCCAGGGGGAAGGACTACGAGCAGTACTTC. Translated: CASSSRGKDYEQYF.

The CDR3 protein is CASSPRFGKLTDTQYF. Here the CDR3 DNA reads TGTGCCAGCTCACCACGTTTCGGGAAGCTCACAGATACGCAGTATTTT. The V call is TRBV18, the J call TRBJ2-3; TRBD2 might be the D (5 bases). The V gene's germline CDR1 is KGHSH and CDR2 LQKENI. V was pared by 1 base and J by 2 bases, with 13 bases between. There are 16 residues in the CDR3. The full variable domain, completed using reference TRBV18 and TRBJ2-3, is NAGVMQNPRHLVRRRGQEARLRCSPMKGHSHVYWYRQLPEEGLKFMVYLQKENIIDESGMPKERFSAEFPKEGPSILRIQQVVRGDSAAYFCASSPRFGKLTDTQYFGPGTRLTVL.